The clone carrying this TCR beta chain came up many times. The target antigen is unknown. Indicated time point: newly diagnosed GD, antithyroid drugs for less than 3 months. Researchers made the TCR library from RNA that was extracted from PBMCs. The entry originates in a study of regulatory T cells in long-lasting Graves disease. Investigators prepared the TCR beta libraries by applying iRepertoire HTBI primers and Arm-PCR of CDR3 regions. One entry per CDR3 protein, called by TCRdb with MiXCR from the multiplex PCR reads. The sample contains roughly 420,000 distinct CDR3 sequences, approximately 16% of which appear only once. The CDR3 totals 13 residues. V gave up 4 bases and J gave up 12 bases, with 17 bases separating them. Per the germline V gene, CDR1 is SGHNT and CDR2 is YYREEE (reference sequence). General study points: Whereas about a thousand public clonotypes were shared by new patients, persistent patients shared more, at a few thousand.

The data were also submitted as part of a second study, on T cells in Graves' hyperthyroidism and ophthalmopathy. That report adds: The model made its ophthalmopathy prediction, and onset followed a median around 6.5 months later.

The chain uses TRBV5-4 and TRBJ2-1; D may be TRBD2 (5 bases). This specimen consisted of peripheral blood mononuclear cells (PBMCs), obtained at new diagnosis, from a patient treated with antithyroid drugs. The clonotype was recovered from a woman between 25 and 40 years old with Graves disease. In DNA, the CDR3 is TGTGCCAGCAGCCTGGACTTCTCCCGTCCGCAGTTCTTC. Its protein is CASSLDFSRPQFF.